This T cell receptor (beta chain) originates from a study of T cell responses to AZD1222 COVID-19 vaccine. The CDR3 has 14 residues. Trimming left V 5 bases short and J 3 bases short, with 11 bases between. Germline V gene lookup returns CDR1 SEHNR and CDR2 FQNEAQ (reference sequence). Note on this clone: Its antigen is undetermined.

Here immunoSEQ multiplex PCR was the method, and the copy in TCRdb shows in-frame clones only, minus some. The data show tens of thousands of clones, roughly 80% seen once. Study results and limitations: Sampled repertoires all dated from after the peak T cell response. Regions 160-218 and 743-854 dominated among vaccine-associated CD4 TCRs spanning spike. Nearly half of the spike-specific TCRs reportedly recognize variant regions that carry no mutations.

This chain links TRBV7-9 with TRBJ1-3; TRBD1 is a possible D gene (5 bases). The sequence derives from an adult in good health. Specimen: peripheral blood, collected on day 0 of AZD1222 vaccination. This CDR3 reads CASSLQGLGNTIYF. CDR3 coding DNA: TGTGCCAGCAGCCTCCAGGGCCTTGGAAACACCATATATTTT.